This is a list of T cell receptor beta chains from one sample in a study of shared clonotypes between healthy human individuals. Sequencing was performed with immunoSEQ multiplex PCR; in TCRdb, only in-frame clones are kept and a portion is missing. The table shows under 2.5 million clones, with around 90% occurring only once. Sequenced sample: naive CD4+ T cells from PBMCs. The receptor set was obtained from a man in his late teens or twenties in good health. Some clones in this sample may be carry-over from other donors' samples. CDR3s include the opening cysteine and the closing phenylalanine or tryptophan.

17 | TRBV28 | CASSFSGAESMNTEAFF
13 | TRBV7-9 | CASRLAEGETQYF
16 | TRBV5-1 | CASSFDVTGISYEQYF
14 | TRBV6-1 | CASRSSQGVREQYF
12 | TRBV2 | CASTKRNTEAFF
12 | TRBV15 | CATSRSGGEAFF
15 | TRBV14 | CASSQKDRGSYEQYF
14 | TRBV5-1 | CASSFSRSEETQYF
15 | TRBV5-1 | CASSLVGTGDYEQYF
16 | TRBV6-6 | CASSYLPGQPAYGYTF
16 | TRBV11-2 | CASSSVGLAGHNEQFF
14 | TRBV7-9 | CASSLGIHTGELFF
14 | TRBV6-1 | CASSLSGPANTIYF
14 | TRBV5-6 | CASSQVRENYGYTF
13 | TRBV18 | CASSPRQGDEAFF
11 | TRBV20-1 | CSSRPLYGYTF
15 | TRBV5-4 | CASSARLAGMETQYF
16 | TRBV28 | CASSTPQIRSNQPQHF
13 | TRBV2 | CASRVDGNSPLHF
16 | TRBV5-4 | CASSLVGRSSYNEQFF
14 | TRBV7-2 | CASSADRGGETQYF
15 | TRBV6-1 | CASSDWRVVTGELFF
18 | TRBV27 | CASSLSRTGQGASYEQYF
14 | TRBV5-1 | CASSWGARVTEAFF
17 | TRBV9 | CASSVGESGAGYNEQFF
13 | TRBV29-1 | CSVRGKVTDTQYF
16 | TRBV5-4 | CASSSRPGPGNHEQYF
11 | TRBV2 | CASSEVETQYF
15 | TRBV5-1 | CASSRETGGIDEQFF
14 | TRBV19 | CASSMGGAGTEAFF
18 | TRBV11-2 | CASSSTTLAGNQYNEQFF
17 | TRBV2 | CASTDGEGRPGANVLTF
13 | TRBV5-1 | CASTLQGTDTQYF
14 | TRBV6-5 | CASSYSGQIYGYTF
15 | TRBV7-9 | CASSLESGPFHEQFF
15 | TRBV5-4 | CASSLGGRDRYRAFF
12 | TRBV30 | CAWSARTGELFF
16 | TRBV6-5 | CASSYTALSSYNEQFF
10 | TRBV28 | CASEGNTIYF
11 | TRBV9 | CAPRGIGGYTF
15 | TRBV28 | CASSRQGGGSGTQYF
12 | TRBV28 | CASSFDNGEQYF
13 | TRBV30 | CAWSVTVGGGQFF
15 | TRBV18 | CASSPTQGGAYEQYF
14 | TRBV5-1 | CASSLVRGTDTQYF
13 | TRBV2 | CASNGAMNTEAFF
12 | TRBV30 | CALRGWTSGQFF
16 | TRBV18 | CASSPLLGPDGNEQFF
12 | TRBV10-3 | CATGTVAYEQYF
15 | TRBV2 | CASSHPGQANQPQHF
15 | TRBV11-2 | CASSILSGLTDTQYF
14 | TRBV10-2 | CASTGLAVGDTQYF
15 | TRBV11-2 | CASSDPSGTNYGYTF
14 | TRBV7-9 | CASSYPGQGYGYTF
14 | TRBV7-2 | CASSPLRSGREAFF
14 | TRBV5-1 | CASSLDPVYNEQFF
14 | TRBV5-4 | CASSLPASNYGYTF
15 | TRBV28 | CASSSQQGATGELFF